The following is a TCR beta chain sequence with its context. The antigen is unknown. This sample is drawn from a study of cytomegalovirus exposure and HLA in healthy donors. The study, taken as a whole, reports: Most CMV-associated TCR beta chains were later found to appear HLA-restricted. The study flagged approximately 180 TCR beta chains as cytomegalovirus-associated.

Germline values: CDR1 SGHVS, CDR2 FQNEAQ. Trimming took 4 bases from V and 2 from J, leaving 8 bases between them. The CDR3 totals 13 residues. Primers included in the PCR were 60 Vbeta and 13 Jbeta primers. Clones were sequenced by immunoSEQ multiplex PCR, and TCRdb holds only the in-frame ones, with some missing. Here the sample spans some 120,000 clones, over 75% being singletons. What was sequenced was PBMCs. The sequence derives from a man aged 40-55 years in good health and CMV-seronegative. The chain recombines TRBV7-8 with TRBJ1-2, with D hard to call. CDR3 in DNA: TGTGCCAGCAGCTCTGGACTGAACTATGGCTACACCTTC. Its protein is CASSSGLNYGYTF.